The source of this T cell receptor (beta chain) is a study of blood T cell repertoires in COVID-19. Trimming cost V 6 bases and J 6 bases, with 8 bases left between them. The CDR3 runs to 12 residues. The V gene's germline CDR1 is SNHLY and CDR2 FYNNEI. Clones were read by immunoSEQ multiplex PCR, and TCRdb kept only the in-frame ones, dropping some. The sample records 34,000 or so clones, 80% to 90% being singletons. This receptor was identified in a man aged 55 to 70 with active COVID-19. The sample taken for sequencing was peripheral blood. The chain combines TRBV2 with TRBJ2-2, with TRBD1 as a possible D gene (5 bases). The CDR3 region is CASRLGAGELFF. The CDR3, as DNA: TGTGCCAGCAGGCTAGGGGCCGGGGAGCTGTTTTTT. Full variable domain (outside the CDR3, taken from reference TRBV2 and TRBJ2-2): EPEVTQTPSHQVTQMGQEVILRCVPISNHLYFYWYRQILGQKVEFLVSFYNNEISEKSEIFDDQFSVERPDGSNFTLKIRSTKLEDSAMYFCASRLGAGELFFGEGSRLTVL.